The next 29 T cell receptor beta chains were all read from a single sample in a study of blood T cells in healthy people across ages. Together with a sample-barcoded 5' primer, a J-beta primer mix was included in a second PCR lasting about 7 to 11 cycles. Using its own MiXCR run on the 5' RACE reads, TCRdb lists one record per CDR3 protein. The repertoire includes hundreds of thousands of distinct CDR3 sequences, around 62% of them detected once, and about a quarter sits in the top ten. The sample was blood. Receptors originate from a young man in good health.

The CDR3 is CASSFPGPNQPQHF. Here the CDR3 DNA reads TGTGCCAGCAGTTTCCCCGGCCCCAATCAGCCCCAGCATTTT. V is TRBV28 and J is TRBJ1-5; D gene ambiguous. CDR3 length equals 14 residues. CDR1 and CDR2 from the germline V gene are MDHEN and SYDVKM. Trimming left V 3 bases short and J 3 bases short, with 9 bases between.

A few counts support this clonotype. V gene TRBV6-2 or TRBV6-3 combines with J gene TRBJ2-7; 7 bases are shared with TRBD2. Trimming removed 2 bases from V and 3 bases from J; junction bases left unmatched: 10. The CDR3 spans 16 residues. CDR1 and CDR2 from the germline V gene are MNHEY and SVGEGT. The CDR3 loop is CASSYRLTGGIYEQYF. The DNA of the CDR3 is TGTGCCAGCAGTTACAGGTTGACGGGGGGAATCTACGAGCAGTACTTC.

This clonotype was seen more than once but under ten times. J is TRBJ2-2 and V is TRBV12-3 or TRBV12-4, with 16 bases matching TRBD2. CDR3 size: 17 residues. Unmatched junction bases numbered 7, after V lost 5 bases and J lost 7 bases. The CDR3 protein is CASSPGLAGGPGGELFF. For the CDR3, the DNA is TGTGCCAGCAGTCCGGGACTAGCGGGGGGGCCTGGCGGGGAGCTGTTTTTT.

V usage is TRBV11-3 and J usage is TRBJ2-3; possibly TRBD2 for D (6 bases). The length of the CDR3 is 15 residues. V lost 5 bases to trimming and J lost 2 bases, with 14 bases between them. CDR1 SGHNT and CDR2 YENEEA come from the germline V gene. CDR3 loop: CASSPGAGYTDTQYF. CDR3 bases: TGTGCCAGCAGCCCTGGGGCGGGGTACACAGATACGCAGTATTTT. The whole variable domain, filled in from reference TRBV11-3 and TRBJ2-3, reads EAGVVQSPRYKIIEKKQPVAFWCNPISGHNTLYWYLQNLGQGPELLIRYENEEAVDDSQLPKDRFSAERLKGVDSTLKIQPAELGDSAVYLCASSPGAGYTDTQYFGPGTRLTVL.

This clonotype came up a few times. This chain uses TRBV27 with TRBJ1-5; the D is unclear. The CDR3 contains 15 residues. Trimming took 6 bases from V and 0 from J, leaving 12 bases between them. Germline values: CDR1 MNHEY, CDR2 SMNVEV (reference sequence). The CDR3 DNA reads as TGTGCCAGCAGCCCACGAGTGTATAGCAATCAGCCCCAGCATTTT. Its protein product is CASSPRVYSNQPQHF.

Here the CDR3 reads CASSLVAGPFYEQYF. The CDR3 DNA sequence: TGTGCCAGCAGTTTGGTAGCGGGACCCTTCTACGAGCAGTACTTC. V is TRBV28 and J is TRBJ2-7, with TRBD2 matching over 8 bases. The CDR3 has 15 amino acids. With 3 bases clipped from V and 3 bases from J, the junction kept 7 bases outside the gene matches. Germline values: CDR1 MDHEN, CDR2 SYDVKM.

This chain joins TRBV6-6 and TRBJ2-7; D uncertain. The J call is uncertain, as TRBJ2-5 better fits the DNA end. The CDR3 length is 13 residues. Germline loops: CDR1 MNHNY, CDR2 SVGAGI (reference sequence). The CDR3 spells CASSTGPLETQYF. Written as DNA, the CDR3 is TGTGCCAGCAGCACTGGACCACTAGAGACCCAGTACTTC.

CDR3 bases: TGTGCCAGCAGCCACAACAGGGTATCCTACGAGCAGTACTTC. Its protein product is CASSHNRVSYEQYF. The chain employs TRBV3-1 and TRBJ2-7; maybe TRBD1 (6 bases). The CDR3 covers 14 residues. The ends were cut back, 3 bases at V and 1 base at J, with 10 bases in the middle. In germline, CDR1 is LGHDT, CDR2 YNNKEL (reference sequence).

J is TRBJ2-5 and V is TRBV28, with 13 bases identical to TRBD2. Germline CDR1 is MDHEN and CDR2 is SYDVKM. The CDR3 sequence is 16 residues long. V trimming: 5 bases; J trimming: 2 bases; junction bases outside the gene matches: 5. The CDR3 is CASSGGTSGDQETQYF. The CDR3 DNA is TGTGCCAGCAGTGGTGGGACTAGCGGGGATCAAGAGACCCAGTACTTC. Complete variable domain (other parts from reference TRBV28 and TRBJ2-5): DVKVTQSSRYLVKRTGEKVFLECVQDMDHENMFWYRQDPGLGLRLIYFSYDVKMKEKGDIPEGYSVSREKKERFSLILESASTNQTSMYLCASSGGTSGDQETQYFGPGTRLLVL.

This chain joins TRBV28 and TRBJ2-3; TRBD2 matches at 11 bases. Germline V gives CDR1 MDHEN, CDR2 SYDVKM. The length of the CDR3 is 14 residues. V trimming: 7 bases; J trimming: 10 bases; junction bases outside the gene matches: 10. CDR3 sequence: CASNSGGGIGAQYF. The CDR3 nucleotides read TGTGCCAGCAATAGCGGGGGGGGCATAGGTGCGCAGTATTTT.

The chain has TRBV28 and TRBJ2-5, with D perhaps given as TRBD1 or TRBD2 (5 bases each). Trimming took off 4 bases at V and 10 bases at J, with 16 bases between the two ends. The CDR3 runs to 13 residues. CDR1 MDHEN and CDR2 SYDVKM come from the germline V gene. The CDR3 here is CASSSGTAWLQYF. The CDR3 DNA follows: TGTGCCAGCAGTTCGGGGACCGCATGGCTCCAGTACTTC. The whole variable domain, remainder taken from reference TRBV28 and TRBJ2-5, is DVKVTQSSRYLVKRTGEKVFLECVQDMDHENMFWYRQDPGLGLRLIYFSYDVKMKEKGDIPEGYSVSREKKERFSLILESASTNQTSMYLCASSSGTAWLQYFGPGTRLLVL.

The rearrangement uses TRBV9 and TRBJ1-1; the match to TRBD1 covers 8 bases. V shed 3 bases and J 2 bases; nucleotides not matched to a gene: 12. The length of the CDR3 is 17 residues. The germline V gene encodes CDR1 SGDLS and CDR2 YYNGEE. The CDR3 coding sequence is TGTGCCAGCAGCGCACGGACAGGGACTTCAGGAAACACTGAAGCTTTCTTT. Its protein is CASSARTGTSGNTEAFF.

J is TRBJ2-7 and V is TRBV6-2 or TRBV6-3, with TRBD1 matching 8 bases. Trimming at V came to 2 bases and at J to 6 bases, leaving 12 bases not matched to a gene. The germline V gene encodes CDR1 MNHEY and CDR2 SVGEGT. The CDR3 spans 16 residues. DNA for the CDR3: TGTGCCAGCAGTTACGAAATAGGCAGGGGGCGTCTCGAGCAGTACTTC. This sequence encodes CASSYEIGRGRLEQYF.

The chain employs TRBV7-2 and TRBJ2-7; a possible D gene is TRBD1 (6 bases). The V end lost 1 base, the J end lost 2 bases, and 12 bases lay between the germline ends. The CDR3 length is 15 residues. Per the germline V gene, CDR1 is SGHTA and CDR2 is FQGNSA. The CDR3 is CASSLDPGDTYEQYF. The CDR3 DNA sequence: TGTGCCAGCAGCTTAGATCCAGGGGACACCTACGAGCAGTACTTC.

The chain recombines TRBV29-1 with TRBJ2-7; D perhaps matches TRBD1 (7 bases). Looked up from germline, CDR1 is SQVTM and CDR2 is ANQGSEA. Trimming stripped 6 bases from V and 0 bases from J, with 12 bases between. The CDR3 length is 13 residues. The CDR3 loop is CSVQGGSSYEQYF. Written as DNA, the CDR3 is TGCAGCGTGCAGGGGGGTAGCTCCTACGAGCAGTACTTC.

The chain has TRBV7-9 and TRBJ2-4; 7 bases agree with TRBD1. With the DNA end fitting TRBJ2-7 better, the J assignment may be wrong. CDR3 length equals 15 residues. Germline-derived CDR1 and CDR2 are SEHNR and FQNEAQ (reference sequence). DNA of the CDR3: TGTGCCAGCAGCTCCCTGGACAGGTTGGCCGACGAGCAGTACTTC. Its protein is CASSSLDRLADEQYF.

The chain couples TRBV20-1 to TRBJ1-1, with 9 bases matching TRBD1. The J segment lost 5 bases and the V segment lost 2 bases, leaving 3 bases of the junction unmatched. CDR1 DFQATT and CDR2 SNEGSKA come from the germline V gene (reference sequence). The CDR3 spans 13 residues. CDR3 in amino acids: CSARRQGGTEAFF. The CDR3 region has the DNA TGCAGTGCTAGAAGACAGGGGGGGACTGAAGCTTTCTTT.

The J gene is TRBJ2-1, the V gene TRBV11-2, with TRBD2 matching 7 bases. Germline lookup yields CDR1 SGHAT and CDR2 FQNNGV. The CDR3 is made up of 14 amino acids. J was trimmed by 7 bases and V by 5 bases; bases with no gene match: 8. The CDR3 DNA reads TGTGCCAGCAGCCCCTGGGCGGGGGAGAATGAGCAGTTCTTC. Amino acid sequence: CASSPWAGENEQFF.

The gene calls are TRBV28 and TRBJ2-7, with D unclear. The germline gives CDR1 MDHEN, CDR2 SYDVKM. The CDR3 has 15 residues. Trimming took 0 bases from V and 3 from J, leaving 12 bases between them. This chain's CDR3 is CASSLWAASVYEQYF. CDR3 nucleotide sequence: TGTGCCAGCAGTTTATGGGCCGCCTCCGTCTACGAGCAGTACTTC.

The genes are TRBV20-1 and TRBJ2-1, with D possibly matching TRBD2 (6 bases). The CDR3 loop spans 14 amino acids. Trimming shortened V by 6 bases and J by 9 bases, and 21 bases separated the two germline ends. CDR1 and CDR2 (germline): DFQATT, SNEGSKA (reference sequence). CDR3 bases: TGCAGTGCCAGGAAGCCGGGGGTATTGGTTGAGCAGTTCTTC. This gives the protein CSARKPGVLVEQFF.

This chain uses TRBV5-4 with TRBJ2-3; TRBD2 matches 11 bases. Germline CDR1 SGHNT, CDR2 YYREEE (reference sequence). J gave up 4 bases and V 3 bases, and 1 base lay outside the gene matches. The CDR3 is 14 amino acids. CDR3 DNA sequence: TGTGCCAGCAGCTGGGGACTAGCGGCAGATACGCAGTATTTT. Its protein is CASSWGLAADTQYF.

This clonotype was detected a few times. The chain is built from TRBV20-1 and TRBJ2-1; D may correspond to TRBD1 or TRBD2 (5 bases each). Matching the DNA end better, TRBJ2-7 makes the J call doubtful. The CDR3 is 15 residues long. The germline V gene has CDR1 DFQATT and CDR2 SNEGSKA (reference sequence). The CDR3 sequence: CSARDPGRADNEQYF. The CDR3 nucleotides are TGCAGTGCTAGAGATCCGGGACGAGCGGACAATGAGCAGTACTTC.

This clonotype was observed once. The chain couples TRBV5-1 to TRBJ1-2, with D unresolved. V gave up 4 bases and J gave up 3 bases, with 13 bases separating them. Per the germline V gene, CDR1 is SGHRS and CDR2 is YFSETQ. The CDR3 is 14 amino acids. The CDR3, as DNA: TGCGCCAGCAGCCGCGGGCCCGAAGACTATGGCTACACCTTC. Its protein product is CASSRGPEDYGYTF.

The V gene is TRBV7-8, the J gene TRBJ1-1, with 7 bases identical to TRBD1. The CDR3 has 14 amino acids. Per germline, CDR1 SGHVS and CDR2 FQNEAQ. V gave up 5 bases and J gave up 6 bases; unmatched junction bases: 9. The CDR3 coding sequence is TGTGCCAGCAGCCTAAACAGGGGCCGGTCTGAAGCTTTCTTT. Protein sequence: CASSLNRGRSEAFF.

V and J are TRBV29-1 and TRBJ2-5, with 13 bases identical to TRBD2. This CDR3 contains 13 residues. V shed 5 bases and J 3 bases; nucleotides not matched to a gene: 0. Germline V gene sequence: CDR1 SQVTM, CDR2 ANQGSEA. The CDR3 DNA follows: TGCAGCGTTACTAGCGGGGGGGAAGAGACCCAGTACTTC. Translated: CSVTSGGEETQYF.

This sequence joins TRBV27 and TRBJ2-7; the D is unclear. The CDR3 is made up of 13 amino acids. V was pared by 2 bases and J by 8 bases, with 13 bases between. The germline V gene has CDR1 MNHEY and CDR2 SMNVEV (reference sequence). The CDR3 DNA reads TGTGCCAGCAGTTTAAAGGGAAGCTCCAAGCAGTACTTC. It is translated as CASSLKGSSKQYF.

On this clonotype itself: At one end the junction does not follow the germline gene, possibly because of a read error. The chain couples TRBV5-5 to TRBJ2-1, with D perhaps TRBD1 (5 bases). CDR3 length: 14 residues. Germline V lookup: CDR1 SGHKS, CDR2 YYEKEE (reference sequence). Written as DNA, the CDR3 is TGTGCCAGCAGCTTTCAGGGCCTCTACAATGAGCGGTTCTTC. It specifies CASSFQGLYNERFF.

The rearrangement links TRBV2 to TRBJ1-1, with 7 bases that match TRBD1. This CDR3 region has 15 residues. Germline V CDR1 and CDR2: SNHLY, FYNNEI. V shed 4 bases and J 1 base; nucleotides not matched to a gene: 6. The CDR3 here is CASSGRDSWNTEAFF. CDR3 nucleotides: TGTGCCAGCAGTGGGAGGGACAGCTGGAACACTGAAGCTTTCTTT.

This clonotype has a single count. V and J are TRBV20-1 and TRBJ2-5; 11 positions match TRBD2. V shed 5 bases and J 7 bases; nucleotides not matched to a gene: 9. Germline CDR1 reads DFQATT; CDR2 reads SNEGSKA (reference sequence). The CDR3 contains 14 residues. The CDR3 loop is CSAVTSGASVTQYF. The CDR3 coding sequence is TGCAGTGCTGTGACTAGCGGGGCCTCGGTGACCCAGTACTTC.